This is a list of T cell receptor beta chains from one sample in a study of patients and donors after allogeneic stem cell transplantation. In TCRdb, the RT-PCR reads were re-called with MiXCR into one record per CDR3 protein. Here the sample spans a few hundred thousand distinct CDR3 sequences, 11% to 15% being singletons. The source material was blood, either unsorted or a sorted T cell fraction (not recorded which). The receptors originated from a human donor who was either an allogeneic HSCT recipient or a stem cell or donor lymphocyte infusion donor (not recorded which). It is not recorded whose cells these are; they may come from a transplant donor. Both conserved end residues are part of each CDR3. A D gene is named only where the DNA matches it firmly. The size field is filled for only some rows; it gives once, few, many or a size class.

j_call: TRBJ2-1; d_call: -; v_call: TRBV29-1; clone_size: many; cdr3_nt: TGCAGCGTTGTAATGTGGGGCGGCTACAATGAGCAGTTCTTC; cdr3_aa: CSVVMWGGYNEQFF
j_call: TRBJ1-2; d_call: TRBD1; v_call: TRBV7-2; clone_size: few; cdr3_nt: TGTGCCAGCAGCTTAGCCGGACAGGGGATAGGTTCCTACACCTTC; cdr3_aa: CASSLAGQGIGSYTF
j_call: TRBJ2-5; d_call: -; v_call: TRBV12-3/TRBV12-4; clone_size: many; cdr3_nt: TGTGCCAGCAGTCCCCCGCCAGGGAATGTCCGAGAGACCCAGTACTTC; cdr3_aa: CASSPPPGNVRETQYF
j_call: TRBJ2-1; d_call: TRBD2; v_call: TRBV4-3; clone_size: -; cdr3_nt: TGCGCCAGCAGCCAAGAGAGGACTAGCAATGAGCAGTTCTTC; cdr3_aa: CASSQERTSNEQFF
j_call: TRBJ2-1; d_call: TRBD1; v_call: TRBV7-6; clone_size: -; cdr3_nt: TGTGCCAGCAGCGGCGGCCCGGGACAGGGGGGCAATGAGCAGTTCTTC; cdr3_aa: CASSGGPGQGGNEQFF
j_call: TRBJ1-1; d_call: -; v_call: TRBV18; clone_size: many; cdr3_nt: TGTGCCAGCTCACCGCCAGGAACATCGCGAGCTTTCTTT; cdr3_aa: CASSPPGTSRAFF
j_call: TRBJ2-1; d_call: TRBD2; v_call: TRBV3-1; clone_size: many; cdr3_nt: TGTGCCAGCAGCCTTGGGGGGGGGATGAATGAGCAGTTCTTC; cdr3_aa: CASSLGGGMNEQFF
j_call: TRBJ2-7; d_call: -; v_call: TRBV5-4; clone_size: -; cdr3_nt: TGTGCCAGCAGCTTGGCAGTAAACTACGAGCAGTACTTC; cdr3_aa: CASSLAVNYEQYF
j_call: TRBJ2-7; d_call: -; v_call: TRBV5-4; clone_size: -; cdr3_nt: TGTGCCAGCAGCTTGGGGGCGGGACAAATCACCTACGAGCAGTACTTC; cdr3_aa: CASSLGAGQITYEQYF
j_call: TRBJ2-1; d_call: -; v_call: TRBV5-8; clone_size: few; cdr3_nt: TGTGCCAGCAGCTTAACGACAGTCATTCGGCATGAGCAGTTCTTC; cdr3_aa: CASSLTTVIRHEQFF
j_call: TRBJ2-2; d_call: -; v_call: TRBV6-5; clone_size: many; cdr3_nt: TGTGCCAGCAGTTACTCGACGACCCAGACCGGGGAGCTGTTTTTT; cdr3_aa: CASSYSTTQTGELFF
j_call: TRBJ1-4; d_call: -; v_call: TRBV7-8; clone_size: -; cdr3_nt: TGTGCCAGCAGCTGGGGAACAGGGATAAATGAAAAACTGTTTTTT; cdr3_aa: CASSWGTGINEKLFF
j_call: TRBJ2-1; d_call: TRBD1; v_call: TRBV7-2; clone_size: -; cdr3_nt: TGTGCCAGCAGCTCGCGACAGGGGGCGAATGAGCAGTTCTTC; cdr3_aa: CASSSRQGANEQFF
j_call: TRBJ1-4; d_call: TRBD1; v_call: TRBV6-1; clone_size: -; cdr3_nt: TGTGCCAGCAGTGTACAAAAGAGGACAGGTCTGATTTTT; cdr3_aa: CASSVQKRTGLIF
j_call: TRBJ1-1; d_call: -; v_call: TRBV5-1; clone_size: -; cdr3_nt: TGCGCCAGCAGCCCACATGTGGGCACTGAAGCTTTCTTT; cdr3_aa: CASSPHVGTEAFF
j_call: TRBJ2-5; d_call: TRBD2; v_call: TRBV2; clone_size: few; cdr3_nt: TGTGCCAGCGCGGGAGTAGGGGCAGAGACCCAGTACTTC; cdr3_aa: CASAGVGAETQYF
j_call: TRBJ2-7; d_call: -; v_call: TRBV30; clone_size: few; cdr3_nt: TGTGCCTCAAAAGGCCCTACCTACGAGCAGTACTTC; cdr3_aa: CASKGPTYEQYF
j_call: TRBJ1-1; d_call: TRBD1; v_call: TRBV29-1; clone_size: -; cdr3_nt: TGCAGCGTTGGAGCGGACAGGTCCGGGGAAGCTTTCTTT; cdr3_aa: CSVGADRSGEAFF
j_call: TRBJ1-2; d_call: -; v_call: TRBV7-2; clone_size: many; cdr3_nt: TGTGCCAGCAGCCGAGGGACCAACTATGGCTACACCTTC; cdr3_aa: CASSRGTNYGYTF
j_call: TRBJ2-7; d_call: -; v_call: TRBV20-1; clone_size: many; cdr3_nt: TGCAGTGCTAGAGATCTCGGGGACTCCCTCTACGAGCAGTACTTC; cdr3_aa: CSARDLGDSLYEQYF
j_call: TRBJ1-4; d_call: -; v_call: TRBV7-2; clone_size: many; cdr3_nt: TGTGCCAGCAGCCCAAATCAGGTGGAAAAACTGTTTTTT; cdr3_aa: CASSPNQVEKLFF
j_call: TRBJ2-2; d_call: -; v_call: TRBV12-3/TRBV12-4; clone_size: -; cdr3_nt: TGTGCCAGCAGTAGATCAACGAACGCCGGGGAGCTGTTTTTT; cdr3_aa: CASSRSTNAGELFF
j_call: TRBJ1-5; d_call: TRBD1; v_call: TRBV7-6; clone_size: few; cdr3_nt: TGTGCCAGCAGCTTAGGGACAGGGCGGGGTTCCCAGCATTTT; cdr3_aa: CASSLGTGRGSQHF
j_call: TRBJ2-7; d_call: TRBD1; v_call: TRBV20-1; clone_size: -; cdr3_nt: TGCAGTGCCACACAGGGGGCAATTTTCCCGTACTTC; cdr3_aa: CSATQGAIFPYF
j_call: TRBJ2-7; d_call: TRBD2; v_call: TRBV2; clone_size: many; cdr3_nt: TGTGCCAGCAGGGATTTTGGGGAGGGTCGGTCCTACGAGCAGTACTTC; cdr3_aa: CASRDFGEGRSYEQYF
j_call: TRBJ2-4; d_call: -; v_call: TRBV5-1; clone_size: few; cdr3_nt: TGCGCCAGCAGCCCCGGACAGTCCCCAAACATTCAGTACTTC; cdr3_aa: CASSPGQSPNIQYF
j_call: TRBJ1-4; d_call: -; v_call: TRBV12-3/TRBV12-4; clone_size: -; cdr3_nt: TGTGCCAGCAGTTCCCGGCTGGGCGAAAAACTGTTTTTT; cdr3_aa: CASSSRLGEKLFF
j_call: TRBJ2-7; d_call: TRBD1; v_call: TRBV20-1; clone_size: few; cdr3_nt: TGCAGTGCTGCTCCGGGACAGTGGCGCGAGCAGTACTTC; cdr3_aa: CSAAPGQWREQYF
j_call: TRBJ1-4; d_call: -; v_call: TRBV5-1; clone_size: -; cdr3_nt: TGCGCCAGCAGCTACTCGGCAGGGATCGCGACTAATGAAAAACTGTTTTTT; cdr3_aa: CASSYSAGIATNEKLFF
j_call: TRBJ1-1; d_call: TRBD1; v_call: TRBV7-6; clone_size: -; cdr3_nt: TGTGCCAGCTCCCTGGGGACAGGGGAAGCTGAAGCTTTCTTT; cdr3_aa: CASSLGTGEAEAFF
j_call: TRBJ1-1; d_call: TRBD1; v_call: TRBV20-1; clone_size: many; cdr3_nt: TGCAGTGCTCCATCCCCAGGGGGGAAAAAGAACACTGAAGCTTTCTTT; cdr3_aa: CSAPSPGGKKNTEAFF
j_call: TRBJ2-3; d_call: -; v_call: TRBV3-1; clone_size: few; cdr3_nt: TGTGCCAGCAGCCAGGGACCCGTTAGCACAGATACGCAGTATTTT; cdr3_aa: CASSQGPVSTDTQYF
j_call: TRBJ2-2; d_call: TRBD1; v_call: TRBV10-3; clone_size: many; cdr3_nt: TGTGCCATCAGCCGGGACAGTCAGAACACCGGGGAGCTGTTTTTT; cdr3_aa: CAISRDSQNTGELFF
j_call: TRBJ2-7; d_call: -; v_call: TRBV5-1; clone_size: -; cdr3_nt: TGCGCCAGCAGCTTGGTACAGGGCGCCTACGAGCAGTACTTC; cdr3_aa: CASSLVQGAYEQYF
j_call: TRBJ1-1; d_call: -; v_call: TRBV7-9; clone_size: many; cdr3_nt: TGTGCCAGCAGCTTTCAAGGACAGCTTGTGCTCCCTTTCTTT; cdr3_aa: CASSFQGQLVLPFF
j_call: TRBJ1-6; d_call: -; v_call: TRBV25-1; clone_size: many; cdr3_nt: TGTGCCAGCAGTGAATTTGCGGGGGATAATTCACCCCTCCACTTT; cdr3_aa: CASSEFAGDNSPLHF
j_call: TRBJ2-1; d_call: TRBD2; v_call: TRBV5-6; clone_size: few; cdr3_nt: TGTGCCAGCAGCTTGTCCCTCCACGGGACTAGTTCCAATGAGCAGTTCTTC; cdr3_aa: CASSLSLHGTSSNEQFF
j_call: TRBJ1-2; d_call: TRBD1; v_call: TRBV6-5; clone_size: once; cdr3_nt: TGTGCCAGCAGTTACCGAGGGGGCGAAGGGGGCTACACCTTC; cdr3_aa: CASSYRGGEGGYTF
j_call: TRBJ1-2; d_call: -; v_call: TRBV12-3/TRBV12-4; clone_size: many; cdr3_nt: TGTGCCAGCACCCGAGGGGGGGAGAACTATGGCTACACCTTC; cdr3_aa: CASTRGGENYGYTF
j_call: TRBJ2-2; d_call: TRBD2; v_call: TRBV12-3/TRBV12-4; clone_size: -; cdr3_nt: TGTGCCAGCAGGGCCGCGGGAGGGCTCACCGGGGAGCTGTTTTTT; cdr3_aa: CASRAAGGLTGELFF
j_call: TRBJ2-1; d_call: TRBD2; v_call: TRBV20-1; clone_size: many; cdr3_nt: TGCAGTGCTAGAGAATCTAGCGGGATTACCTACAATGAGCAGTTCTTC; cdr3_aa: CSARESSGITYNEQFF
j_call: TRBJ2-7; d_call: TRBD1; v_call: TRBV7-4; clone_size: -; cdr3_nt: TGTGCCAGCGCCAGGGGAGGCCGGACAGGGGGCAACTACGAGCAGTACTTC; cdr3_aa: CASARGGRTGGNYEQYF
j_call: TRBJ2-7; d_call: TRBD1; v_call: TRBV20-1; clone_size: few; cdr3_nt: TGCAGTGCTAAGCGCCGGGACAGGTTCTACGAGCAGTACTTC; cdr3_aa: CSAKRRDRFYEQYF
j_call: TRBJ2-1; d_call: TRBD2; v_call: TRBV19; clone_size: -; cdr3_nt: TGTGCCAGTAGTATAAGGCTGTTAGCGGGGGGTGACAATGAGCAGTTCTTC; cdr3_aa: CASSIRLLAGGDNEQFF
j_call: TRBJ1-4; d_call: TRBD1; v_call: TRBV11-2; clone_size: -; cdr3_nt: TGTGCCAGCAGGATAGGAGGGGGCAGAAATGAAAAACTGTTTTTT; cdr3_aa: CASRIGGGRNEKLFF
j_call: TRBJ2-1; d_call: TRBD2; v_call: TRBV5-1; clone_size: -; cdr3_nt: TGCGCCAGCAAGGTCGGGAGGTGGACTGAGCAGTTCTTC; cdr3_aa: CASKVGRWTEQFF
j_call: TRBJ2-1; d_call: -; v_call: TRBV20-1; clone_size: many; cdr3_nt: TGCAGTGCTAAGGGGACCGGATACAATGAGCAGTTCTTC; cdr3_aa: CSAKGTGYNEQFF
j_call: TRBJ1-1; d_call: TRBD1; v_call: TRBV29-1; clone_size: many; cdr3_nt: TGCAGCGCCGGGACAGGGAACACTGAAGCTTTCTTT; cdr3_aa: CSAGTGNTEAFF
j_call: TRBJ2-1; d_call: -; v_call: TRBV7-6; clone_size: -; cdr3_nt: TGTGCCAGCACCACCGGGTGGGATGAGCAGTTCTTC; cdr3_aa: CASTTGWDEQFF
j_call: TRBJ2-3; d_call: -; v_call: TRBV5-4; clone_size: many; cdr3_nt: TGTGCCAGCAGTTACAACCGAGAAGATACGCAGTATTTT; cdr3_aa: CASSYNREDTQYF
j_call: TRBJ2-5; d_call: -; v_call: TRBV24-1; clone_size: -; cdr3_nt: TGTGCCACCAGTGATTCCACCCGGGGGACGTCGGGGGAGACCCAGTACTTC; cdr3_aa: CATSDSTRGTSGETQYF
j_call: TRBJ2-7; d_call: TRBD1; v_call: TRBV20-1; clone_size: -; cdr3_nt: TGCAGTGCCCGACTAGGACAGGGAAGCTCCTACGAGCAGTACTTC; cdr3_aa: CSARLGQGSSYEQYF
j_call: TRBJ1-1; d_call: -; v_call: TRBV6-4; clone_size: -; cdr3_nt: TGTGCCAGCAGTGACCGGGAGGGGGACACTGAAGCTTTCTTT; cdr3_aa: CASSDREGDTEAFF
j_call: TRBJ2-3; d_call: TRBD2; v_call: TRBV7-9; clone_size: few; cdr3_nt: TGTGCCAGCAGCGGTACGGGACTAGCGGGAGCAGATACGCAGTATTTT; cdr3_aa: CASSGTGLAGADTQYF
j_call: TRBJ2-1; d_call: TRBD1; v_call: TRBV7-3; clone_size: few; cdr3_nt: TGTGCCAGCAGCTTACAAGGGACAGGGACATACAATGAGCAGTTCTTC; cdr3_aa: CASSLQGTGTYNEQFF